The 15 T cell receptor beta chains listed next were all sequenced from one sample in a study of monozygotic twins with inflammatory bowel disease. TCRdb processed the 5' RACE reads again and assigns one entry to each CDR3 protein, with no DNA. This sample's table reports 85,000 to 110,000 distinct CDR3 sequences. Material: blood. The source of these receptors is a human donor with ulcerative colitis or Crohn's disease, or a healthy co-twin of an affected twin (not recorded which).

The chain links TRBV5-1 to TRBJ2-4; TCRdb's assignment of TRBD1 cannot be checked, as there is no DNA. The CDR3 loop spans 14 amino acids. Germline V gene data show CDR1 as SGHRS and CDR2 as YFSETQ. The CDR3 is CASSDGTDKNIQYF.

This chain joins TRBV5-1 and TRBJ2-2; the TCRdb call, TRBD1, lacks DNA for checking. Germline assignment: CDR1 SGHRS and CDR2 YFSETQ. The CDR3 contains 14 residues. The chain's CDR3 is CASSETGSAGELFF.

The rearrangement joins TRBV6-4 to TRBJ2-5; TCRdb indicates TRBD1, and absent DNA this call remains unverified. Per germline, CDR1 MRHNA and CDR2 SNTAGT. This CDR3 is built from 14 residues. CDR3 region: CASSETGVEETQYF.

This sequence joins TRBV5-8 and TRBJ2-2; checking the TCRdb D call of TRBD1 is not possible without DNA. The CDR3 length is 18 residues. Germline-derived CDR1 and CDR2 are SGHTS and YDEGEE. CDR3 region: CASSLDRPITANTGELFF.

The rearrangement links TRBV7-2 to TRBJ1-2; with no DNA, the TCRdb D assignment of TRBD1 cannot be verified. Germline CDR1 and CDR2: SGHTA and FQGNSA. The CDR3 is 15 amino acids. The CDR3: CASSLRDRSNYGYTF.

CDR3: CASSGVGFYEQYF. J is TRBJ2-7 and V is TRBV5-1. CDR1 is SGHRS, CDR2 YFSETQ, per germline. This CDR3 has 13 residues.

The rearrangement joins TRBV24-1 to TRBJ2-1; there is no DNA to check the TCRdb D call of TRBD2. The CDR3 is 14 residues long. The germline CDR1 and CDR2 sequences are KGHDR and SFDVKD. The CDR3 is CATKPTSGYNEQFF.

This chain connects TRBV7-9 to TRBJ2-3; the TCRdb call, TRBD1, lacks DNA for checking. The CDR3 is 16 amino acids. Germline loops: CDR1 SEHNR, CDR2 FQNEAQ (reference sequence). CDR3 protein: CASSHRGLLPADTQYF.

The chain carries TRBV3-1 and TRBJ1-1. The CDR3 totals 14 residues. Germline-derived CDR1 and CDR2 are LGHDT and YNNKEL (reference sequence). CDR3 sequence: CASSQREGPAEAFF.

The rearrangement links TRBV2 to TRBJ2-1; the TCRdb call, TRBD1, lacks DNA for checking. Looked up from germline, CDR1 is SNHLY and CDR2 is FYNNEI. This CDR3 region has 18 residues. CDR3 region: CATKLRDRGPTVYNEQFF.

The rearrangement uses TRBV6-5 and TRBJ1-3; the D call of TRBD1 rests on TCRdb alone, since no DNA is present to check it. The CDR3 runs 15 residues. Germline V gives CDR1 MNHEY, CDR2 SVGAGI. CDR3 residues: CASSSTGLSGNTIYF.

CDR3 sequence: CASSVDEGFHQPQHF. The chain uses TRBV9 and TRBJ1-5; TCRdb's D call of TRBD1 is untestable without DNA. Germline CDR1 is SGDLS and CDR2 is YYNGEE. This CDR3 spans 15 amino acids.

V and J are TRBV29-1 and TRBJ2-3. CDR1 and CDR2 (germline): SQVTM, ANQGSEA. This CDR3 region has 14 residues. The CDR3 sequence: CSVTRVRGTDTQYF.

The CDR3 reads CASKHRGELFF. This sequence joins TRBV19 and TRBJ2-2; no DNA is available, so the TRBD1 call from TCRdb remains unchecked. The germline gives CDR1 LNHDA, CDR2 SQIVND (reference sequence). The CDR3 contains 11 residues.

The V gene is TRBV18, the J gene TRBJ1-1; TCRdb selects TRBD1, and the lack of DNA leaves this call unchecked. This CDR3 has 14 amino acids. Germline CDR1 KGHSH, CDR2 LQKENI. CDR3: CASSTGQGYTEAFF.